This TCR beta chain was sequenced for a study of T cells in Graves' hyperthyroidism and ophthalmopathy. Germline CDR1 is DFQATT and CDR2 is SNEGSKA (reference sequence). With 6 bases clipped from V and 8 bases from J, the junction kept 15 bases outside the gene matches. The CDR3 is made up of 14 amino acids. From RNA transcripts, TCR beta CDR3 regions were amplified. An initial round of RT-PCR targeting the TCR CDR3 relied on the HTBI primer set. TCRdb reprocessed the multiplex PCR reads via MiXCR and lists one record per CDR3 protein. Of 350,000 or so distinct CDR3 sequences listed, about 21% are singletons. This clonotype has ten or more counts.

The gene calls are TRBV20-1 and TRBJ1-2; 7 nucleotides align to TRBD1. The source of this sequence is a woman aged 45-59 years with Graves' hyperthyroidism. Sequencing was performed on blood. CDR3 amino acids: CSADLSGGAKGYTF. The CDR3 bases are TGCAGTGCGGACCTATCAGGGGGGGCTAAGGGCTACACCTTC.